This T cell receptor beta chain was sequenced for a study of CD8 T cells in Susac syndrome. Trimming cost V 1 base and J 1 base, with 10 bases left between them. The germline CDR1 and CDR2 sequences are LGHDT and YNNKEL (reference sequence). CDR3 size: 16 residues. The authors reverse transcribed roughly 0.5 to 1 ug RNA with random hexamers. Each CDR3 protein gets one entry after TCRdb re-called the immunoSEQ multiplex PCR reads with MiXCR. The repertoire holds 300,000 or so distinct CDR3 sequences, with about 91% as singletons. Sequenced input: CD4+ T cells from PBMCs. The genes are TRBV3-1 and TRBJ2-2, with no clear D. This TCR came from a human donor with multiple sclerosis. In DNA, the CDR3 is TGTGCCAGCAGCCAAGGTGGTAGGAGGAACACCGGGGAGCTGTTTTTT. Translation: CASSQGGRRNTGELFF.